This T cell receptor (beta chain) was recorded in a study of beta chain features in type 1 diabetes. On the study more broadly: On cell yields, gender and age, patients and healthy donors were similar. Study observations and caveats: The study found moderately but significantly shorter TCRB CDR3s in all four CD4+ subsets of Type 1 diabetes patients.

Notes on this clone: Its target is not known.

Each of the CD4+ naive, central memory, regulatory and stem cell-like memory populations was sorted via CD45RO/CCR7/CD25/CD127/CD95/CD27. Since all of the isolated RNA was reverse transcribed, expressed TCRB transcripts were what got sequenced. Repertoires were generated with immunoSEQ multiplex PCR, while TCRdb's copy carries only in-frame clones and drops some. The data hold hundreds of thousands of clones, with 14% to 15% observed a single time. The CDR3 consists of 14 residues. Germline V lookup: CDR1 MDHEN, CDR2 SYDVKM. V was pared by 7 bases and J by 3 bases, with 5 bases of the junction left unmatched.

The genes are TRBV28 and TRBJ2-3, with 9 bases that match TRBD2. The source is a man aged 18 to 29 with type 1 diabetes. The sequencing input was naive CD4+ T cells from blood. The CDR3 region has the DNA TGTGCCAGCACAATAGCGGGAGTAACAGATACGCAGTATTTT. The encoded protein is CASTIAGVTDTQYF.